Sequencing of this TCR beta chain was carried out in a study of blood T cell repertoires in COVID-19. About the research overall: Donors in the United States, Italy and Spain gave samples during acute or convalescent COVID-19. In each case, the material was cDNA or gDNA derived from T cells, B-cell-depleted T cells, or PBMCs.

The authors' processing: Reference gene primer amplification in the assay estimated nucleated cell counts. Assay used: immunoSEQ multiplex PCR; TCRdb lists only in-frame clones, some missing. Clonal size and the V and J genes are those of that table, whereas D and trimming came from the DNA. The sample carries over 50,000 clones, 75% to 90% recorded once. The V segment lost 6 bases and the J segment 6 bases; nucleotides outside the gene matches: 5. This CDR3 has 12 amino acids. CDR1 is MNHEY, CDR2 SVGAGI, per germline. The chain is built from TRBV6-5 and TRBJ2-7; 7 nucleotides align to TRBD1. Material: peripheral blood. This receptor was obtained from a human donor in a cohort sampled during active COVID-19. CDR3 amino acids: CASRRTGAEQYF. CDR3 in DNA: TGTGCCAGCAGGCGAACAGGGGCCGAGCAGTACTTC.